The 22 T cell receptor beta chains in this list originate from one sample, sequenced in a study of shared clonotypes between healthy human individuals. Here immunoSEQ multiplex PCR was the method, and the copy in TCRdb shows in-frame clones only, minus some. In the table there are about 990,000 clones, approximately 80% of which are singletons. The sequencing input was memory CD4+ T cells from PBMCs. Sample subset: CD45RA-negative fraction. These TCRs come from a man younger than 30 in good health. Some clones in this sample may be carry-over from other donors' samples.

This clone showed up just a few times. The chain carries TRBV18 and TRBJ1-2; the D gene is possibly TRBD1 (6 bases). This CDR3 has 15 amino acids. V was pared by 1 base and J by 6 bases, with 15 bases between. The germline V gene has CDR1 KGHSH and CDR2 LQKENI. The CDR3 DNA reads as TGTGCCAGCTCACCACGGGGCGCACAGGGTGATGGCTACACCTTC. Its translation is CASSPRGAQGDGYTF.

The chain joins TRBV6-1 to TRBJ1-3; TRBD1 matches 8 bases. Germline V lookup: CDR1 MNHNS, CDR2 SASEGT. The V segment lost 4 bases and the J segment 2 bases; nucleotides outside the gene matches: 1. This CDR3 is built from 14 residues. This chain's CDR3 is CASSVQGAGNTIYF. The CDR3 DNA follows: TGTGCCAGCAGTGTACAGGGGGCTGGAAACACCATATATTTT.

The chain couples TRBV4-3 to TRBJ2-1; D gene unclear. CDR3 length: 14 residues. CDR1 LGHNA and CDR2 YSLEER come from the germline V gene. V was clipped by 2 bases and J by 3 bases, with 8 bases between them. The CDR3 loop reads CASSQQKSYNEQFF. CDR3 coding DNA: TGCGCCAGCAGCCAACAGAAGAGCTACAATGAGCAGTTCTTC.

J is TRBJ2-7 and V is TRBV28; D might be TRBD2 (5 bases). Deletions cut 8 bases from V and 2 bases from J, with 19 bases between. The length of the CDR3 is 15 residues. The germline gives CDR1 MDHEN, CDR2 SYDVKM. In nucleotides, the CDR3 is TGTGCCAGCCTACCCGCGGGCAGCGTTCCCTACGAGCAGTACTTC. Translation: CASLPAGSVPYEQYF.

V usage is TRBV5-1 and J usage is TRBJ2-2; TRBD2 aligns across 10 bases. Germline loops: CDR1 SGHRS, CDR2 YFSETQ. V was pared by 2 bases and J by 6 bases, with 4 bases of the junction left unmatched. This CDR3 has 15 amino acids. The CDR3: CASSFLAGEAGELFF. The CDR3, as DNA: TGCGCCAGCAGCTTCCTAGCGGGAGAGGCCGGGGAGCTGTTTTTT.

About this clone: One base separates it from a far larger clone, so it is likely a read error. The chain is built from TRBV6-6 and TRBJ1-5; no clear D. Germline loops: CDR1 MNHNY, CDR2 SVGAGI (reference sequence). V was trimmed by 6 bases and J by 0 bases, leaving 6 bases between them. This CDR3 has 13 amino acids. CDR3 coding DNA: TGTGCCAGCAGCCGGAATAGCAATCAGCCCCAGCATTTT. Its translation is CASSRNSNQPQHF.

The chain links TRBV29-1 to TRBJ1-2, with TRBD1 as a possible D gene (6 bases). CDR1 and CDR2 from the germline V gene are SQVTM and ANQGSEA. The CDR3 totals 12 residues. The V and J ends lost 7 bases and 9 bases respectively, with 18 bases between them. CDR3 nucleotide sequence: TGCAGCGCCTGGACAGTTCACGGTCGCTACACCTTC. Its protein product is CSAWTVHGRYTF. The full variable domain, in which reference TRBV29-1 and TRBJ1-2 provide the parts outside the CDR3, is SAVISQKPSRDICQRGTSLTIQCQVDSQVTMMFWYRQQPGQSLTLIATANQGSEATYESGFVIDKFPISRPNLTFSTLTVSNMSPEDSSIYLCSAWTVHGRYTFGSGTRLTVV.

The V gene is TRBV14, the J gene TRBJ2-7, with 8 bases lining up with TRBD1. Germline CDR1 SGHDN, CDR2 FVKESK. V gave up 3 bases and J gave up 8 bases; unmatched junction bases: 9. The CDR3 spans 14 residues. CDR3 sequence reads: CASSHVAGGWQQYF. The CDR3 nucleotides are TGTGCCAGCAGCCATGTGGCAGGGGGCTGGCAGCAGTACTTC.

This clone was counted a few times. This rearrangement joins TRBV5-5 to TRBJ1-5; D remains unclear. V was shortened by 2 bases and J by 0 bases, with 6 bases between the two germline ends. The length of the CDR3 is 14 residues. From germline, CDR1 is SGHKS and CDR2 YYEKEE (reference sequence). The CDR3 DNA follows: TGTGCCAGCAGCTTTGTCGATAGCAATCAGCCCCAGCATTTT. Its protein is CASSFVDSNQPQHF.

This clone was counted a single time. This chain connects TRBV4-1 to TRBJ1-5; TRBD1 might be the D (5 bases). The CDR3 extends over 17 amino acids. Germline lookup yields CDR1 MGHRA and CDR2 YSYEKL. V lost 8 bases and J lost 7, with 27 bases in between. The CDR3 loop is CASQPGIGGRPKQPQHF. In nucleotides, the CDR3 is TGCGCCAGCCAGCCAGGGATTGGAGGGAGGCCAAAACAGCCCCAGCATTTT.

The chain has TRBV14 and TRBJ2-5; D remains ambiguous. Per germline, CDR1 SGHDN and CDR2 FVKESK. This CDR3 has 14 amino acids. V was pared by 1 base and J by 5 bases, with 11 bases between. The CDR3 bases are TGTGCCAGCAGCCAAGGGCCATGGGTGGAGACCCAGTACTTC. Protein: CASSQGPWVETQYF.

On this clone: One base separates it from a far larger clone, so it is likely a read error. The same CDR3 is also encoded by other DNA sequences in this sample. The V call is TRBV30, the J call TRBJ2-3, with D uncertain. V lost 3 bases and J 4 bases, leaving 8 bases between the germline ends. CDR3 length equals 12 residues. Germline CDR1 reads GTSNPN; CDR2 reads SVGIG (reference sequence). The chain's CDR3 is CAWSIGADTQYF. The CDR3 DNA reads TGTGCCTGGAGCATTGGAGCAGATACGCAGTATTTT.

V gene TRBV30 combines with J gene TRBJ2-3; 7 positions agree with TRBD2. The CDR3 contains 18 residues. Germline V gene data show CDR1 as GTSNPN and CDR2 as SVGIG (reference sequence). The V gene end was trimmed by 8 bases and the J gene end by 0 bases; junction bases not matched to a gene: 20. The CDR3 DNA sequence: TGTGCCACGAAACCCCTGGGGCGGGAGACCTCTAGCACAGATACGCAGTATTTT. Amino acid sequence: CATKPLGRETSSTDTQYF.

V gene TRBV5-1 combines with J gene TRBJ2-2, with 7 bases aligning to TRBD2. The V and J ends lost 4 bases and 7 bases, in that order; junction bases with no gene match: 10. Germline CDR1 and CDR2: SGHRS and YFSETQ. The CDR3 length is 15 residues. In DNA form, the CDR3 reads TGCGCCAGCAGCCTCCTGGCGGGAGAGGGCGGGGAGCTGTTTTTT. Its translation is CASSLLAGEGGELFF. Drawing the rest from reference TRBV5-1 and TRBJ2-2, the complete variable domain is KAGVTQTPRYLIKTRGQQVTLSCSPISGHRSVSWYQQTPGQGLQFLFEYFSETQRNKGNFPGRFSGRQFSNSRSEMNVSTLELGDSALYLCASSLLAGEGGELFFGEGSRLTVL.

This clone was counted once. J is TRBJ1-4 and V is TRBV18, with a possible D match to TRBD1 (5 bases). V was trimmed by 4 bases and J by 3 bases, leaving 9 bases between them. The germline V gene encodes CDR1 KGHSH and CDR2 LQKENI. CDR3 length: 14 amino acids. In DNA, the CDR3 is TGTGCCAGCTCACTACAGGTTTCTAATGAAAAACTGTTTTTT. This gives the protein CASSLQVSNEKLFF.

This clone has just a few counts. The CDR3 spells CASSPTVGRDEQYF. CDR3 coding DNA: TGCGCCAGCAGCCCGACGGTGGGGCGGGACGAGCAGTACTTC. This sequence joins TRBV5-1 and TRBJ2-7; either TRBD1 or TRBD2 may supply D (5 bases each). The CDR3 contains 14 residues. V was trimmed by 4 bases and J by 5 bases, leaving 16 bases between them. Germline V gene data show CDR1 as SGHRS and CDR2 as YFSETQ.

This sequence joins TRBV2 and TRBJ1-1; D is uncertain. CDR1 is SNHLY and CDR2 is FYNNEI in the germline V gene. The CDR3 contains 13 residues. V dropped 4 bases and J dropped 5 bases, with 11 bases sitting between them. CDR3 DNA: TGTGCCAGCAGTGGACCTTCGGATACTGAAGCTTTCTTT. Protein sequence: CASSGPSDTEAFF. The whole variable domain, filled in from reference TRBV2 and TRBJ1-1, reads EPEVTQTPSHQVTQMGQEVILRCVPISNHLYFYWYRQILGQKVEFLVSFYNNEISEKSEIFDDQFSVERPDGSNFTLKIRSTKLEDSAMYFCASSGPSDTEAFFGQGTRLTVV.

This clone has a handful of counts. The chain carries TRBV9 and TRBJ2-7; D call uncertain. Germline V CDR1 and CDR2: SGDLS, YYNGEE. V dropped 1 base and J dropped 3 bases, with 14 bases sitting between them. CDR3 size: 15 residues. CDR3 coding DNA: TGTGCCAGCAGCGTATCAGCAACCCACGACTACGAGCAGTACTTC. Its translation is CASSVSATHDYEQYF.

This chain joins TRBV19 and TRBJ2-7, with TRBD1 matching over 8 bases. The germline CDR1 and CDR2 sequences are LNHDA and SQIVND (reference sequence). The length of the CDR3 is 13 residues. Trimming took 5 bases from V and 7 from J; bases not matched to a gene: 7. In DNA, the CDR3 is TGTGCCAGTAGTTCGACAGGGGTAGAGGAGCAGTACTTC. Translated, it gives CASSSTGVEEQYF.

J is TRBJ1-5 and V is TRBV30, with no clear D. Between the trimmed V and J ends, which lost 1 base and 7 bases, there was a span of 8 bases. CDR3 length: 12 residues. Germline loops: CDR1 GTSNPN, CDR2 SVGIG (reference sequence). CDR3 nucleotides: TGTGCCTGGAGTGGGGAGAGGCAGCCCCAGCATTTT. It is translated as CAWSGERQPQHF.

The CDR3 DNA reads as TGTGCCAGCAGCTTCGGGACAGGGGGCGGCTATGGCTACACCTTC. Its protein is CASSFGTGGGYGYTF. V gene TRBV5-6 combines with J gene TRBJ1-2; the match to TRBD1 covers 12 bases. This CDR3 spans 15 amino acids. Per germline, CDR1 SGHDT and CDR2 YYEEEE. V was clipped by 2 bases and J by 4 bases; unmatched bases: 3.

The rearrangement joins TRBV11-2 to TRBJ2-3, with unresolved D. The V gene lost 5 bases and the J gene lost 3 bases, with 12 bases spanning the gap. CDR1 SGHAT and CDR2 FQNNGV come from the germline V gene. This CDR3 is built from 14 residues. The CDR3 region has the DNA TGTGCCAGCAGCCCGTTCCGCGGTACAGATACGCAGTATTTT. It codes for CASSPFRGTDTQYF. Variable domain in full (rest from reference TRBV11-2 and TRBJ2-3): EAGVAQSPRYKIIEKRQSVAFWCNPISGHATLYWYQQILGQGPKLLIQFQNNGVVDDSQLPKDRFSAERLKGVDSTLKIQPAKLEDSAVYLCASSPFRGTDTQYFGPGTRLTVL.